These 29 T cell receptor beta chains came from one sample sequenced in a study of shared clonotypes between healthy human individuals. Positively selected for CCR7, the CD45RO-negative cells used as naive CD8 cells excluded terminally differentiated effector memory CD45RA+ cells. The assay was immunoSEQ multiplex PCR, and TCRdb's table has in-frame clones only and misses some. Here the sample spans around 1.9 million clones, just under 95% being singletons. The material sequenced was naive CD8+ T cells from PBMCs. The receptors come from a young man in good health. Some clones in this sample may be carry-over from other donors' samples.

This sequence joins TRBV7-3 and TRBJ2-1, with 12 bases lining up with TRBD2. The V segment lost 4 bases and the J segment 5 bases; nucleotides outside the gene matches: 9. This CDR3 is built from 17 residues. Looked up from germline, CDR1 is SGHTA and CDR2 is FQGTGA. The CDR3 spells CASSSGLAGTVDNEQFF. The CDR3 nucleotides are TGTGCCAGCAGCTCCGGACTAGCGGGGACAGTTGACAATGAGCAGTTCTTC.

This clone was counted a single time. J is TRBJ1-1 and V is TRBV7-9; D might be TRBD1 (5 bases). Germline lookup yields CDR1 SEHNR and CDR2 FQNEAQ (reference sequence). The CDR3 runs 16 residues. The V end was cut by 0 bases, the J end by 1 base, with 12 bases between. For the CDR3, the DNA is TGTGCCAGCAGCTTAGCGATTAGGGGAGGGAACACTGAAGCTTTCTTT. Amino acids: CASSLAIRGGNTEAFF.

This clone was counted once. V is TRBV14 and J is TRBJ2-5; TRBD1 matches at 8 bases. V dropped 4 bases and J dropped 5; count of bases not matched to a gene: 6. The CDR3 runs to 14 residues. The germline gives CDR1 SGHDN, CDR2 FVKESK. CDR3 region: CASSPRGQEETQYF. The CDR3 DNA follows: TGTGCCAGCAGCCCCAGGGGGCAGGAGGAGACCCAGTACTTC.

This chain links TRBV13 with TRBJ2-7; D unclear. From germline, CDR1 is PRHDT and CDR2 FYEKMQ (reference sequence). The CDR3 totals 17 residues. V was pared by 0 bases and J by 0 bases, with 15 bases between. The CDR3 DNA follows: TGTGCCAGCAGCTTAGGGGGCTCAACGGAAATCTCCTACGAGCAGTACTTC. This gives the protein CASSLGGSTEISYEQYF.

This clone has only one observation. The rearrangement joins TRBV6-5 to TRBJ2-7; 7 positions match TRBD1. This CDR3 has 16 amino acids. Trimming took 0 bases from V and 2 from J; bases not matched to a gene: 7. Germline V lookup: CDR1 MNHEY, CDR2 SVGAGI. The CDR3 DNA reads as TGTGCCAGCAGTTACTCGTCCGGGACAGCAACCTACGAGCAGTACTTC. Translated: CASSYSSGTATYEQYF.

The chain has TRBV7-9 and TRBJ2-7; D gene ambiguous. Germline V gene sequence: CDR1 SEHNR, CDR2 FQNEAQ (reference sequence). V was pared by 5 bases and J by 2 bases, with 7 bases between. CDR3 size: 12 residues. The CDR3 is CASSHSPYEQYF. CDR3 in DNA: TGTGCCAGCAGCCACTCCCCCTACGAGCAGTACTTC.

The CDR3 spells CASSLGASYGEQFF. In nucleotides, the CDR3 is TGTGCCAGCAGCCTGGGGGCTAGCTACGGTGAGCAGTTCTTC. This sequence joins TRBV5-6 and TRBJ2-1, with D possibly TRBD1 on 6 matching bases. Germline V gives CDR1 SGHDT, CDR2 YYEEEE. The CDR3 covers 14 residues. V lost 4 bases and J lost 9, with 17 bases in between.

J is TRBJ1-2 and V is TRBV4-1; 7 nucleotides line up with TRBD1. The length of the CDR3 is 14 residues. The ends lost 6 bases at V and 4 bases at J; junction bases unmatched: 8. Germline loops: CDR1 MGHRA, CDR2 YSYEKL. CDR3 region: CASSPIGDSYGYTF. CDR3 coding DNA: TGCGCCAGCAGTCCTATCGGGGACAGCTATGGCTACACCTTC.

The chain carries TRBV6-1 and TRBJ2-7, with 8 bases fitting TRBD2. The CDR3 totals 14 residues. Germline V gives CDR1 MNHNS, CDR2 SASEGT. The V and J ends lost 7 bases and 9 bases, in that order; junction bases with no gene match: 14. CDR3 residues: CASKGAREVLVQYF. The CDR3 region has the DNA TGTGCCAGCAAGGGAGCGCGGGAGGTGCTAGTGCAGTACTTC.

The chain recombines TRBV5-5 with TRBJ2-1, with a tentative D call TRBD2 (5 bases). CDR3 length: 15 residues. Between the trimmed V and J ends, which lost 5 bases and 0 bases, there was a span of 12 bases. CDR1 and CDR2 (germline): SGHKS, YYEKEE (reference sequence). For the CDR3, the DNA is TGTGCCAGCAGAGTAGGACTGTTCTCCTACAATGAGCAGTTCTTC. It is translated as CASRVGLFSYNEQFF. The variable domain in full, completed from reference TRBV5-5 and TRBJ2-1, reads DAGVTQSPTHLIKTRGQQVTLRCSPISGHKSVSWYQQVLGQGPQFIFQYYEKEERGRGNFPDRFSARQFPNYSSELNVNALLLGDSALYLCASRVGLFSYNEQFFGPGTRLTVL.

This sequence joins TRBV10-3 and TRBJ1-2, with 7 bases matching TRBD1. CDR3 length equals 15 residues. The V gene's germline CDR1 is ENHRY and CDR2 SYGVKD. After removal of 0 bases from V and 8 bases from J, the junction contained 9 bases not matched to a gene. CDR3 in amino acids: CAISESGTDPYGYTF. The CDR3, as DNA: TGTGCCATCAGTGAGTCGGGGACAGACCCCTACGGCTACACCTTC.

Here the CDR3 DNA reads TGTGCCAGCAGCTTAGATAGGAGTTTCGGTGGCTACACCTTC. Protein sequence: CASSLDRSFGGYTF. J is TRBJ1-2 and V is TRBV11-2; D unresolved. Germline V lookup: CDR1 SGHAT, CDR2 FQNNGV. V was clipped by 0 bases and J by 7 bases, with 12 bases between them. The CDR3 covers 14 residues.

This chain links TRBV29-1 with TRBJ1-1, with a tentative D call TRBD1 (5 bases). This CDR3 comprises 10 residues. Germline values: CDR1 SQVTM, CDR2 ANQGSEA. The V end lost 6 bases, the J end lost 11 bases, and 13 bases lay between the germline ends. For the CDR3, the DNA is TGCAGCGTCGAGGGGAGCACGGCTTTCTTT. Protein: CSVEGSTAFF.

The J gene is TRBJ2-7, the V gene TRBV27; perhaps D is TRBD1 or TRBD2 (8 bases each). The length of the CDR3 is 15 residues. Per germline, CDR1 MNHEY and CDR2 SMNVEV (reference sequence). Trimming took 5 bases from V and 4 from J, leaving 18 bases between them. Written as DNA, the CDR3 is TGTGCCAGCAGTGCGGACAGGGCGGGGGGATACGAGCAGTACTTC. It specifies CASSADRAGGYEQYF.

Of note for this clone: The identical CDR3 is also encoded by other nucleotide sequences in the sample. The rearrangement uses TRBV27 and TRBJ1-1; D is unclear. The germline CDR1 and CDR2 sequences are MNHEY and SMNVEV (reference sequence). Trimming took off 2 bases at V and 3 bases at J, with 7 bases between the two ends. This CDR3 is built from 13 residues. The CDR3, as DNA: TGTGCCAGCAGTTTAGGGAGATACACTGAAGCTTTCTTT. As protein: CASSLGRYTEAFF.

The rearrangement uses TRBV15 and TRBJ1-1; maybe TRBD1 (5 bases). The CDR3 is 16 residues long. V was pared by 5 bases and J by 7 bases, with 23 bases between. Per germline, CDR1 LNHNV and CDR2 YYDKDF (reference sequence). This CDR3 reads CATSGQRQGDFDEAFF. The DNA of the CDR3 is TGTGCCACCAGCGGCCAGCGGCAGGGAGATTTCGATGAAGCTTTCTTT.

This sequence joins TRBV10-3 and TRBJ1-6, with D possibly TRBD1 on 5 matching bases. The CDR3 has 15 residues. CDR1 ENHRY and CDR2 SYGVKD come from the germline V gene. V dropped 3 bases and J dropped 6 bases, with 12 bases sitting between them. The CDR3 loop reads CAISEVGARNSPLHF. CDR3 DNA: TGTGCCATCAGTGAAGTAGGGGCTCGTAATTCACCCCTCCACTTT.

As concerns this clone: The same CDR3 arises from other DNA sequences in this sample as well. J is TRBJ2-7 and V is TRBV7-9; D is undetermined. Germline V gene sequence: CDR1 SEHNR, CDR2 FQNEAQ (reference sequence). CDR3 length: 13 residues. The ends were cut back, 4 bases at V and 2 bases at J, with 9 bases in the middle. The CDR3 is CASSWGGAYEQYF. The CDR3 DNA reads as TGTGCCAGCAGCTGGGGTGGGGCCTACGAGCAGTACTTC.

This sequence joins TRBV30 and TRBJ2-7; weak D call: TRBD2 (6 bases). The CDR3 spans 14 residues. The V end lost 0 bases, the J end lost 7 bases, and 16 bases lay between the germline ends. The V gene's germline CDR1 is GTSNPN and CDR2 SVGIG (reference sequence). CDR3 coding DNA: TGTGCCTGGAGTGTAGTACGGGAGCGTCGGGAGCAGTACTTC. Amino acids: CAWSVVRERREQYF.

The V gene is TRBV29-1, the J gene TRBJ1-1; 8 positions agree with TRBD1. This CDR3 spans 13 amino acids. The ends lost 6 bases at V and 5 bases at J; junction bases unmatched: 8. Germline loops: CDR1 SQVTM, CDR2 ANQGSEA. The DNA for the CDR3 is TGCAGCGTGGATGGGACAGGCAGAACTGAAGCTTTCTTT. Protein sequence: CSVDGTGRTEAFF.

The chain carries TRBV27 and TRBJ1-1; D is possibly TRBD1 (5 bases). The V end was cut by 3 bases, the J end by 3 bases, with 8 bases between. This CDR3 contains 13 residues. The germline gives CDR1 MNHEY, CDR2 SMNVEV (reference sequence). In DNA, the CDR3 is TGTGCCAGCAGTTTTCTACAGGACACTGAAGCTTTCTTT. Protein: CASSFLQDTEAFF.

The chain is built from TRBV28 and TRBJ2-7; possibly TRBD2 for D (7 bases). Germline CDR1 MDHEN, CDR2 SYDVKM. The CDR3 consists of 18 residues. With 3 bases removed from V and 2 bases from J, the gap between germline ends came to 23 bases. Written as DNA, the CDR3 is TGTGCCAGCAGTTTTTTGGGGGCCGGTCCGGGAGGAACCTACGAGCAGTACTTC. Translated, it gives CASSFLGAGPGGTYEQYF.

The chain joins TRBV4-1 to TRBJ1-2; D unclear. Trimming removed 0 bases from V and 4 bases from J, with 12 bases in between. Germline V gene data show CDR1 as MGHRA and CDR2 as YSYEKL. The CDR3 runs 15 residues. The CDR3 spells CASSQDRGGGYGYTF. The DNA for the CDR3 is TGCGCCAGCAGCCAAGACCGTGGCGGAGGCTATGGCTACACCTTC.

A single count supports this clone. The CDR3 sequence is CASGVGGNSYEQYF. The CDR3 region has the DNA TGCGCCAGCGGGGTTGGCGGGAACTCCTACGAGCAGTACTTC. The rearrangement links TRBV10-2 to TRBJ2-7, with D perhaps matching TRBD2 (6 bases). The V end lost 8 bases, the J end lost 0 bases, and 14 bases lay between the germline ends. The CDR3 covers 14 residues. CDR1 is WSHSY, CDR2 SAAADI, per germline.

The chain employs TRBV5-6 and TRBJ2-3; TRBD1 is a possible D gene (5 bases). CDR1 and CDR2 from the germline V gene are SGHDT and YYEEEE. The V gene lost 4 bases and the J gene lost 1 base, with 10 bases spanning the gap. The CDR3 has 14 amino acids. This CDR3 reads CASSRGQGTDTQYF. In nucleotides, the CDR3 is TGTGCCAGCAGCAGGGGCCAGGGCACAGATACGCAGTATTTT.

The CDR3 DNA follows: TGTGCCAGCAGCTTGTCTGAGGATGATGAGCAGTTCTTC. This encodes CASSLSEDDEQFF. This chain uses TRBV5-6 with TRBJ2-1; no definite D call. Trimming stripped 1 base from V and 8 bases from J, with 10 bases between. The germline CDR1 and CDR2 sequences are SGHDT and YYEEEE. CDR3 size: 13 residues.

The V and J genes are TRBV4-1 and TRBJ2-7; 10 positions match TRBD2. The V segment lost 2 bases and the J segment 7 bases; nucleotides outside the gene matches: 14. Germline assignment: CDR1 MGHRA and CDR2 YSYEKL. The CDR3 is 17 amino acids. The DNA for the CDR3 is TGCGCCAGCAGCCAAAGCAGCGGGAGGGCTGTGGCTCGTGAGCAGTACTTC. Amino acids: CASSQSSGRAVAREQYF.

The V gene is TRBV27, the J gene TRBJ1-4; TRBD1 matches 8 bases. J lost 7 bases, V lost 2 bases, and 9 bases had no gene match. Germline V lookup: CDR1 MNHEY, CDR2 SMNVEV (reference sequence). This CDR3 spans 16 amino acids. Written as DNA, the CDR3 is TGTGCCAGCAGTTTAAACCAGGGGGCGCGTCTTGAAAAACTGTTTTTT. Protein: CASSLNQGARLEKLFF.

A word on this clone: This specimen includes other DNA sequences encoding the same CDR3. The chain carries TRBV27 and TRBJ2-7, with D uncertain. The CDR3 sequence is 13 residues long. Trimming pared 6 bases from V and 0 bases from J, leaving 9 bases between. Germline V gene data show CDR1 as MNHEY and CDR2 as SMNVEV (reference sequence). The CDR3 region is CASSLRRSYEQYF. In DNA, the CDR3 is TGTGCCAGCAGCCTTCGCCGCTCCTACGAGCAGTACTTC.